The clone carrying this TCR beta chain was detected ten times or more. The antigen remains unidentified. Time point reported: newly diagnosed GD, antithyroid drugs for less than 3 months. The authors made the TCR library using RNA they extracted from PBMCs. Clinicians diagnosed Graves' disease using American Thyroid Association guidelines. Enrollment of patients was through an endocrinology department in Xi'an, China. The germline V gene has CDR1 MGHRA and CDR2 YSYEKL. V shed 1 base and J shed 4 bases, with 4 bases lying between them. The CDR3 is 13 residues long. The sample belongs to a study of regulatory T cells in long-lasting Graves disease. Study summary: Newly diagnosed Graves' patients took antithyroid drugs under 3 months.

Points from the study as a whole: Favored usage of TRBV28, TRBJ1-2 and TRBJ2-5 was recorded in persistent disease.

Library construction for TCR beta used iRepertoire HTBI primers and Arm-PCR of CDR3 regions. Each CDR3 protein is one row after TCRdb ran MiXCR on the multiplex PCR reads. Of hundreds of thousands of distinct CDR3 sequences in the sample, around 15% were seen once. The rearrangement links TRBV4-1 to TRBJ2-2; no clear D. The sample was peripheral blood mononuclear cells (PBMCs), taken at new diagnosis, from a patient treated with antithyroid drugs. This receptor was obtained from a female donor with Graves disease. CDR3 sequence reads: CASSQVGTGELFF. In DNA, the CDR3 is TGCGCCAGCAGCCAAGTAGGCACCGGGGAGCTGTTTTTT.